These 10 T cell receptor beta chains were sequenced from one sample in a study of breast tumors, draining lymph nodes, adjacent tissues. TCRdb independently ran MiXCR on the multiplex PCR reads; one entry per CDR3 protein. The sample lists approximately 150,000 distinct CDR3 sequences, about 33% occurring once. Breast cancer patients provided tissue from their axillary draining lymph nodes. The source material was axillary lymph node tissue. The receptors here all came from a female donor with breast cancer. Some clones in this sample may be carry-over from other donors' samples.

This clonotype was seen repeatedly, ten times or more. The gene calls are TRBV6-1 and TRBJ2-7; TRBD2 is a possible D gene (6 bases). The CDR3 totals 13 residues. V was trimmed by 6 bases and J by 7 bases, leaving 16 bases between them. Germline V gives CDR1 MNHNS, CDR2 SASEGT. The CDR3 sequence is CASRIPGGTEQYV. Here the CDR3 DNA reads TGTGCCAGCAGGATCCCTGGGGGGACGGAGCAGTACGTC.

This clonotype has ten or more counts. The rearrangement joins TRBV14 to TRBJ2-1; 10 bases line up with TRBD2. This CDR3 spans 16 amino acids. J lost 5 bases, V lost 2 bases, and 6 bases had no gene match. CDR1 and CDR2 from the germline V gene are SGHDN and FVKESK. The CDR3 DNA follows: TGTGCCAGCAGCCAAATTACTAGCGGGGACGACAATGAGCAGTTCTTC. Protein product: CASSQITSGDDNEQFF. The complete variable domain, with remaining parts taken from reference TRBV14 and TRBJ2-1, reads EAGVTQFPSHSVIEKGQTVTLRCDPISGHDNLYWYRRVMGKEIKFLLHFVKESKQDESGMPNNRFLAERTGGTYSTLKVQPAELEDSGVYFCASSQITSGDDNEQFFGPGTRLTVL.

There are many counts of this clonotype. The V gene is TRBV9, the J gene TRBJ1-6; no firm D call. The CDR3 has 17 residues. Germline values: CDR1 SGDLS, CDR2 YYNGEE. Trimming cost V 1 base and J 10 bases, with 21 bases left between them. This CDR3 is CASSVLGGPTHGSPLHF. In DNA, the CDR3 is TGTGCCAGCAGCGTATTGGGCGGCCCCACACATGGGTCACCCCTCCACTTT.

The CDR3 protein is CASSLGSPNTDTQYF. The DNA for the CDR3 is TGTGCCAGCAGTTTGGGGTCGCCGAACACTGATACGCAGTATTTT. The chain couples TRBV12-3 or TRBV12-4 to TRBJ2-3; D remains ambiguous. The CDR3 has 15 residues. With 3 bases removed from V and 6 bases from J, the gap between germline ends came to 16 bases.

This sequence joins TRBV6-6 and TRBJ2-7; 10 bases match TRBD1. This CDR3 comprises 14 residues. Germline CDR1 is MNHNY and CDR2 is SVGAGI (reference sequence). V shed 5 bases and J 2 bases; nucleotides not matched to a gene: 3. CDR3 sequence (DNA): TGTGCCAGCAGTCTGACAGGGGGCCCCTACGAGCAGTACGTC. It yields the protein CASSLTGGPYEQYV.

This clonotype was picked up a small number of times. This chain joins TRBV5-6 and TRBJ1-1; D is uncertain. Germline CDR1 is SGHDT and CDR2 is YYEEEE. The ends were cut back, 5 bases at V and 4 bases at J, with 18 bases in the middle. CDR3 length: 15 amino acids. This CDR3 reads CASRQWEVWFTEAFF. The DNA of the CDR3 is TGTGCCAGCAGGCAATGGGAGGTTTGGTTCACTGAAGCTTTCTTT.

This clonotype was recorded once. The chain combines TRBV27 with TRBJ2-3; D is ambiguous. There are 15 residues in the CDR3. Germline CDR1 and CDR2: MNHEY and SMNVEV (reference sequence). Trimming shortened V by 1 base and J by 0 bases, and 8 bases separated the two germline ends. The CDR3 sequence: CASSLYPRSTDTQYF. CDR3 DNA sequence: TGTGCCAGCAGTTTATATCCTCGTAGCACAGATACGCAGTATTTT.

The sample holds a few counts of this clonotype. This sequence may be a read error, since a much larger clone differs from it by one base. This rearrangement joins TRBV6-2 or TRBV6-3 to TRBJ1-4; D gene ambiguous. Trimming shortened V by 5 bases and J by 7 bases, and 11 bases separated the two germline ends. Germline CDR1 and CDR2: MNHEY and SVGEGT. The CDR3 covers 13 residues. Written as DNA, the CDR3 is TGTGCCAGCAGTCACGGTTGGAGTGAAAAACTGTTTTTT. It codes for CASSHGWSEKLFF.

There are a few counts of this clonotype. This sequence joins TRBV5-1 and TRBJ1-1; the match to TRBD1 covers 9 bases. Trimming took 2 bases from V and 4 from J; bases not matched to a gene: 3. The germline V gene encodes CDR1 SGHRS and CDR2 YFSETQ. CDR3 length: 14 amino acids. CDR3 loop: CASSLQGARTEAFF. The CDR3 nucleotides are TGCGCCAGCAGCTTACAGGGGGCGCGCACTGAAGCTTTCTTT.

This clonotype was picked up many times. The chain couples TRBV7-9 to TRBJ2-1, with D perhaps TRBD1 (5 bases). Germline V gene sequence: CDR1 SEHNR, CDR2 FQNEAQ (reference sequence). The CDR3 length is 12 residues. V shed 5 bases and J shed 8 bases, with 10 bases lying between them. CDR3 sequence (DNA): TGTGCCAGCAGCAGTATCAGGGATGAGCAGTTCTTC. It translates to CASSSIRDEQFF.